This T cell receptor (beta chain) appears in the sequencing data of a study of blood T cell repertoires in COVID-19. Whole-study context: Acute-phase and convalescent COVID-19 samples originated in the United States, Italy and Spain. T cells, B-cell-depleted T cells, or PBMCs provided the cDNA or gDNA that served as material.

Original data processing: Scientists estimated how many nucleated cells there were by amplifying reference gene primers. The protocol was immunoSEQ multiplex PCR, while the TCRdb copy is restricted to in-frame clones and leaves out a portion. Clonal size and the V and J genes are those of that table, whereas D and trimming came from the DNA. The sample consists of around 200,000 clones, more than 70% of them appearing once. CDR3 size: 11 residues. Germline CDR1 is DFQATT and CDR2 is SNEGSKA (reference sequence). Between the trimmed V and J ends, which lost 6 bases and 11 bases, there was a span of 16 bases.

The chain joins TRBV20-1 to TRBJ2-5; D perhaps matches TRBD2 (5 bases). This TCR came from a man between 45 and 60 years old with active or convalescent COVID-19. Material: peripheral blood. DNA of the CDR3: TGCAGTGCGAGTCGGGGTGGAGAGCAGTACTTC. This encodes CSASRGGEQYF.